These T cell receptor beta chains were read from a single sample in a study of technical replicates of blood from a few donors. This table comes from immunoSEQ multiplex PCR, and its TCRdb copy is limited to in-frame clones, with some not included. This sample has over 55,000 clones, with 95% to 97% found just once. What was sequenced was T cells isolated from PBMCs. All receptors derive from a human donor in good health. The CDR3 runs from the conserved cysteine through the conserved F or W. The order of the fields is CDR3 protein, J gene, V gene, clone size, CDR3 length. Clone size, where shown, is once, few, many, or a class for clones that have expanded.

CDR3 protein: CASSKVLTRGFAGELFF; J gene: TRBJ2-2; V gene: TRBV21-1; clone size: -; CDR3 length: 17
CDR3 protein: CASSRQGTQPQHF; J gene: TRBJ1-5; V gene: TRBV27; clone size: -; CDR3 length: 13
CDR3 protein: CASSKTGGDEQYF; J gene: TRBJ2-7; V gene: TRBV9; clone size: -; CDR3 length: 13
CDR3 protein: CASSLTGVNYEQYF; J gene: TRBJ2-7; V gene: TRBV5-1; clone size: -; CDR3 length: 14
CDR3 protein: CSVRPSSQDEQFF; J gene: TRBJ2-1; V gene: TRBV29-1; clone size: -; CDR3 length: 13
CDR3 protein: CASSQWDRVFPDTQYF; J gene: TRBJ2-3; V gene: TRBV5-1; clone size: -; CDR3 length: 16
CDR3 protein: CASSSGARANEQFF; J gene: TRBJ2-1; V gene: TRBV5-1; clone size: -; CDR3 length: 14
CDR3 protein: CAWSETFQGEQFF; J gene: TRBJ2-1; V gene: TRBV30; clone size: -; CDR3 length: 13
CDR3 protein: CASSLDISNQPQHF; J gene: TRBJ1-5; V gene: TRBV28; clone size: -; CDR3 length: 14
CDR3 protein: CASSRTSGARETQYF; J gene: TRBJ2-5; V gene: TRBV7-3; clone size: -; CDR3 length: 15
CDR3 protein: CASSEAGSSEGGTEAFF; J gene: TRBJ1-1; V gene: TRBV6-1; clone size: -; CDR3 length: 17
CDR3 protein: CASSLAGGATAYGYTF; J gene: TRBJ1-2; V gene: TRBV7-2; clone size: -; CDR3 length: 16
CDR3 protein: CASRQGNTNEKLFF; J gene: TRBJ1-4; V gene: TRBV28; clone size: -; CDR3 length: 14
CDR3 protein: CASSQTGLAGGNTQYF; J gene: TRBJ2-3; V gene: TRBV18; clone size: -; CDR3 length: 16
CDR3 protein: CATSSGHRGGEQYF; J gene: TRBJ2-7; V gene: TRBV15; clone size: -; CDR3 length: 14
CDR3 protein: CASSFGTAYEKLFF; J gene: TRBJ1-4; V gene: TRBV5-5; clone size: -; CDR3 length: 14
CDR3 protein: CASSSHPTGTGELFF; J gene: TRBJ2-2; V gene: TRBV27; clone size: -; CDR3 length: 15
CDR3 protein: CASSLGLRQELFF; J gene: TRBJ1-4; V gene: TRBV7-2; clone size: -; CDR3 length: 13
CDR3 protein: CAWSVRSSYGYTF; J gene: TRBJ1-2; V gene: TRBV30; clone size: -; CDR3 length: 13
CDR3 protein: CASGSSNQPQHF; J gene: TRBJ1-5; V gene: TRBV19; clone size: -; CDR3 length: 12
CDR3 protein: CASSPEGTVGGYTF; J gene: TRBJ1-2; V gene: TRBV11-3; clone size: -; CDR3 length: 14
CDR3 protein: CASSSGTSGNTGELFF; J gene: TRBJ2-2; V gene: TRBV13; clone size: -; CDR3 length: 16
CDR3 protein: CASSSLAGGTDTQYF; J gene: TRBJ2-3; V gene: TRBV5-1; clone size: -; CDR3 length: 15
CDR3 protein: CASSIVGDGYTF; J gene: TRBJ1-2; V gene: TRBV19; clone size: -; CDR3 length: 12
CDR3 protein: CSVPTGNNYGYTF; J gene: TRBJ1-2; V gene: TRBV29-1; clone size: -; CDR3 length: 13
CDR3 protein: CASSLSYEQYF; J gene: TRBJ2-7; V gene: TRBV7-9; clone size: -; CDR3 length: 11
CDR3 protein: CASSEWGGQPQHF; J gene: TRBJ1-5; V gene: TRBV6-1; clone size: -; CDR3 length: 13
CDR3 protein: CASSLVISGSSETQYF; J gene: TRBJ2-5; V gene: TRBV5-4; clone size: -; CDR3 length: 16
CDR3 protein: CASSLFGGTGGKGNQPQHF; J gene: TRBJ1-5; V gene: TRBV27; clone size: -; CDR3 length: 19
CDR3 protein: CASSADTDSGNTIYF; J gene: TRBJ1-3; V gene: TRBV2; clone size: -; CDR3 length: 15
CDR3 protein: CASSKSGAEQYF; J gene: TRBJ2-7; V gene: TRBV11-3; clone size: -; CDR3 length: 12
CDR3 protein: CASTFDSNYGYTF; J gene: TRBJ1-2; V gene: TRBV6-1; clone size: -; CDR3 length: 13
CDR3 protein: CASNEGLQGVGYTF; J gene: TRBJ1-2; V gene: TRBV21-1; clone size: -; CDR3 length: 14
CDR3 protein: CASSLSGSQLSLNYGYTF; J gene: TRBJ1-2; V gene: TRBV5-1; clone size: -; CDR3 length: 18
CDR3 protein: CSVGTGSGYEQYF; J gene: TRBJ2-7; V gene: TRBV29-1; clone size: -; CDR3 length: 13
CDR3 protein: CASRVGISNQPQHF; J gene: TRBJ1-5; V gene: TRBV19; clone size: -; CDR3 length: 14
CDR3 protein: CASSSGQPQHF; J gene: TRBJ1-5; V gene: TRBV6-6; clone size: -; CDR3 length: 11
CDR3 protein: CSAGGGYERNNGELFF; J gene: TRBJ2-2; V gene: TRBV29-1; clone size: -; CDR3 length: 16
CDR3 protein: CASTPGSGRRADTQYF; J gene: TRBJ2-3; V gene: TRBV19; clone size: once; CDR3 length: 16
CDR3 protein: CASTRDRGIIEKLFF; J gene: TRBJ1-4; V gene: TRBV4-2; clone size: -; CDR3 length: 15
CDR3 protein: CAWSVSIGYTF; J gene: TRBJ1-2; V gene: TRBV30; clone size: -; CDR3 length: 11
CDR3 protein: CASSGGTPTNEKLFF; J gene: TRBJ1-4; V gene: TRBV5-1; clone size: -; CDR3 length: 15
CDR3 protein: CASSDRDNSPLHF; J gene: TRBJ1-6; V gene: TRBV6-4; clone size: -; CDR3 length: 13
CDR3 protein: CASKGQLNTEAFF; J gene: TRBJ1-1; V gene: TRBV7-6; clone size: -; CDR3 length: 13
CDR3 protein: CASSLGTGVKYF; J gene: TRBJ2-7; V gene: TRBV7-6; clone size: -; CDR3 length: 12